The T cell receptor beta chain under discussion was sequenced for a study of blood T cell repertoires in COVID-19. Original data processing: Amplification from reference gene primers served as the basis for estimated nucleated cell counts. Only in-frame clones appear in the TCRdb table, and some are missing; sequencing was by immunoSEQ multiplex PCR. That table gives V, J and clone size, and the DNA gave D and trimming. The sample carries over 55,000 clones, about nine tenths recorded once. CDR3 length: 17 amino acids. The trim removed 4 bases at V and 5 bases at J, leaving 8 bases unmatched. Germline lookup yields CDR1 KGHSH and CDR2 LQKENI.

This receptor was identified in a man aged 45-65 years with active COVID-19. The sequenced material came from peripheral blood. V and J are TRBV18 and TRBJ2-3; 14 bases agree with TRBD2. CDR3 sequence reads: CASSLGLAGVRGDTQYF. The CDR3 DNA is TGTGCCAGCTCACTGGGACTAGCGGGAGTGAGAGGAGATACGCAGTATTTT.